Sequencing of this T cell receptor beta chain was carried out in a study of CXCR3-negative and CXCR3-positive naive CD8 T cells. UMI-labeled 5' RACE yielded the TRB cDNA libraries. TCRdb reworked the 5' RACE reads into one entry per CDR3 protein, no DNA. Seen in this sample are roughly 80,000 distinct CDR3 sequences; the ten most common clones hold approximately 0.67%. Study observations and caveats: CXCR3-negative naive cells had less hydrophobic TRB CDR3s than did CXCR3-positive naive cells. In naive cells, CXCR3-negative and CXCR3-positive subsets had similar TRBV-TRBJ usage; memory cells differed. Freshly isolated PBMCs were used in most assays, given partial CXCR3 loss after freezing.

Remarks on this clonotype: What it binds is not known.

The germline gives CDR1 SGHTA, CDR2 FQGNSA. The CDR3 runs to 12 residues. Sorting yielded triplicates of hundreds of thousands of cells for each CD8+ T cell subset. By phenotype, naive CD8+ T cells were CD45RO-CCR7+CD27+CD95-. This receptor was taken from a human donor in good health. Some clones in this sample may be carry-over from other donors' samples. The chain is built from TRBV7-2 and TRBJ2-2. The sequencing input was naive CXCR3+ CD8+ T cells from blood. Specified subset: CD45RO-CCR7+CD27+CD95- naive CD8+ T cells expressing CXCR3 (TNR3+). The CDR3 region is CARPNDTGELFF.